This entry lists 11 T cell receptor beta chains sequenced from one sample in a study of OX40 agonist ivuxolimab in advanced cancers. Only in-frame clones appear in the TCRdb table, and some are missing; sequencing was by immunoSEQ multiplex PCR. The table has more than 45,000 clones, less than 90% seen once; the top ten hold roughly 4.2%. The sequencing here drew on CD4+ or CD8+ T cells sorted from blood, taken in a trial of the OX40 agonist ivuxolimab. Every receptor here comes from an adult with an advanced solid tumor such as melanoma, head and neck, liver or kidney cancer.

The genes are TRBV7-7 and TRBJ2-2; TRBD1 matches 10 bases. Germline V gene data show CDR1 as SSHAT and CDR2 as FNYEAQ (reference sequence). After removal of 4 bases from V and 6 bases from J, the junction contained 5 bases not matched to a gene. The CDR3 loop spans 15 amino acids. This CDR3 is CASSSGTGVPGELFF. CDR3 nucleotides: TGTGCCAGCAGCTCCGGGACAGGGGTCCCCGGGGAGCTGTTTTTT.

Written as DNA, the CDR3 is TGTGCCAGAAGCCCGGTGGGGACAGATGGGGCCAACGTCCTGACTTTC. It codes for CARSPVGTDGANVLTF. V is TRBV5-3 and J is TRBJ2-6, with 7 bases fitting TRBD1. TRBV5-3 is identified as an open reading frame with a role that is uncertain. After removal of 4 bases from V and 3 bases from J, the junction contained 7 bases not matched to a gene. The CDR3 runs to 16 residues.

This sequence joins TRBV14 and TRBJ1-2; D is perhaps TRBD1 (6 bases). V gave up 3 bases and J gave up 8 bases, with 10 bases separating them. Germline-derived CDR1 and CDR2 are SGHDN and FVKESK. The CDR3 runs to 12 residues. The CDR3 sequence is CASSQWDTGYTF. The CDR3 coding sequence is TGTGCCAGCAGCCAGTGGGACACGGGCTACACCTTC. The full variable domain, with the rest looked up from reference TRBV14 and TRBJ1-2, is EAGVTQFPSHSVIEKGQTVTLRCDPISGHDNLYWYRRVMGKEIKFLLHFVKESKQDESGMPNNRFLAERTGGTYSTLKVQPAELEDSGVYFCASSQWDTGYTFGSGTRLTVV.

This clone was detected a few times. The chain recombines TRBV11-2 with TRBJ1-3; no reliable D call. Germline CDR1 and CDR2: SGHAT and FQNNGV. V was shortened by 0 bases and J by 0 bases, with 9 bases between the two germline ends. The CDR3 loop spans 16 amino acids. The CDR3 loop is CASSLDRIVSGNTIYF. In DNA, the CDR3 is TGTGCCAGCAGCTTAGATCGTATAGTCTCTGGAAACACCATATATTTT.

This chain links TRBV27 with TRBJ1-6; D is unclear. CDR1 is MNHEY and CDR2 is SMNVEV in the germline V gene (reference sequence). Trimming removed 1 base at V and 2 bases at J, with 18 bases between. There are 19 residues in the CDR3. CDR3 DNA sequence: TGTGCCAGCAGTTTATATCCCGTCGTGAGGGATGCCTATAATTCACCCCTCCACTTT. Translated, it gives CASSLYPVVRDAYNSPLHF.

V gene TRBV5-6 combines with J gene TRBJ2-1; 9 positions agree with TRBD1. The CDR3 loop spans 15 amino acids. The germline V gene has CDR1 SGHDT and CDR2 YYEEEE. V gave up 4 bases and J gave up 8 bases; unmatched junction bases: 10. CDR3 protein: CASSLGGQGIYEQFF. The CDR3 DNA sequence: TGTGCCAGCAGCCTGGGTGGACAGGGGATTTATGAGCAGTTCTTC.

CDR3 sequence reads: CATLAGEPFYEQYF. CDR3 coding DNA: TGTGCCACCTTAGCGGGAGAACCTTTCTACGAGCAGTACTTC. J is TRBJ2-7 and V is TRBV6-4; 9 nucleotides match TRBD2. The CDR3 is 14 amino acids. V was pared by 10 bases and J by 3 bases, with 10 bases of the junction left unmatched. CDR1 MRHNA and CDR2 SNTAGT come from the germline V gene.

Written as DNA, the CDR3 is TGCGCCAGCAAGGGACTAGCGGGAGTAGAGACCCAGTACTTC. The encoded protein is CASKGLAGVETQYF. This chain links TRBV5-1 with TRBJ2-5, with 14 bases identical to TRBD2. CDR1 and CDR2 (germline): SGHRS, YFSETQ. This CDR3 is 14 amino acids long. The V and J ends lost 6 bases and 4 bases, in that order; junction bases with no gene match: 2.

The rearrangement uses TRBV7-2 and TRBJ1-5, with 7 positions matching TRBD1. The trim removed 5 bases at V and 3 bases at J, leaving 1 base unmatched. The CDR3 consists of 13 residues. Germline CDR1 SGHTA, CDR2 FQGNSA. CDR3 in amino acids: CASSDRVNQPQHF. The DNA of the CDR3 is TGTGCCAGCAGCGACAGGGTCAATCAGCCCCAGCATTTT. Supplemented by reference TRBV7-2 and TRBJ1-5, the full variable domain reads GAGVSQSPSNKVTEKGKDVELRCDPISGHTALYWYRQSLGQGLEFLIYFQGNSAPDKSGLPSDRFSAERTGGSVSTLTIQRTQQEDSAVYLCASSDRVNQPQHFGDGTRLSIL.

This chain joins TRBV27 and TRBJ1-1; 7 bases are a match to TRBD1. There are 13 residues in the CDR3. After removal of 6 bases from V and 7 bases from J, the junction contained 8 bases not matched to a gene. Germline V gives CDR1 MNHEY, CDR2 SMNVEV (reference sequence). The CDR3 loop reads CASRTGKFGEAFF. DNA of the CDR3: TGTGCCAGCAGGACAGGGAAGTTCGGTGAAGCTTTCTTT.

This chain joins TRBV5-1 and TRBJ2-1; 10 bases match TRBD2. Unmatched junction bases numbered 2, after V lost 0 bases and J lost 8 bases. The CDR3 sequence is 14 residues long. Per germline, CDR1 SGHRS and CDR2 YFSETQ. The CDR3 spells CASSLVAGGHEQFF. The CDR3 DNA sequence: TGCGCCAGCAGCTTGGTAGCGGGAGGCCATGAGCAGTTCTTC.